These 29 T cell receptor beta chains were sequenced from one sample in a study of identical twins. MiXCR, run by TCRdb on the 5' RACE reads, gives a single entry per CDR3 protein. The sample lists 270,000 or so distinct CDR3 sequences, about 8.3% occurring once. The same sample was also studied in work on yellow fever vaccine responses in identical twins.

The sequenced sample consisted of CD8+ T cells sorted from blood. These receptors all come from a woman aged 18-29 years in good health.

This clonotype was picked up many times. The chain employs TRBV6-2 or TRBV6-3 and TRBJ2-3; TRBD1 or TRBD2 may be the D gene (5 bases each). Germline loops: CDR1 MNHEY, CDR2 SVGEGT. V was cut by 1 base and J by 1 base, with 9 bases left in between. CDR3 size: 15 residues. Here the CDR3 reads CASSYWGSGTDTQYF. The CDR3 nucleotides are TGTGCCAGCAGTTACTGGGGGAGCGGCACAGATACGCAGTATTTT.

This clonotype was recorded many times. The V gene is TRBV12-3 or TRBV12-4, the J gene TRBJ2-7, with D uncertain. Trimming took off 0 bases at V and 3 bases at J, with 6 bases between the two ends. The CDR3 consists of 13 residues. The CDR3, as DNA: TGTGCCAGCAGTTTAGCGCTAGGCTACGAGCAGTACTTC. Translated, it gives CASSLALGYEQYF.

DNA of the CDR3: TGCGCCAGCAGCTTGAACCGGGACGAGCAGTTCTTC. Its translation is CASSLNRDEQFF. The chain recombines TRBV5-1 with TRBJ2-1; the D gene could be TRBD1 or TRBD2 (5 bases each). Germline CDR1 SGHRS, CDR2 YFSETQ. This CDR3 has 12 amino acids. Deletions cut 1 base from V and 10 bases from J, with 9 bases between.

This clonotype has a handful of counts. DNA for the CDR3: TGTGCCAGCCAAGGGGATCTGCCCCTTCTAGATACGCAGTATTTT. This encodes CASQGDLPLLDTQYF. The chain is built from TRBV2 and TRBJ2-3; tentative D call: TRBD1 (5 bases). CDR3 length: 15 amino acids. V was pared by 8 bases and J by 5 bases, with 20 bases between. Germline values: CDR1 SNHLY, CDR2 FYNNEI.

This chain uses TRBV5-6 with TRBJ1-2; 11 bases are a match to TRBD1. In germline, CDR1 is SGHDT, CDR2 YYEEEE. The CDR3 is 15 residues long. J was trimmed by 8 bases and V by 4 bases; bases with no gene match: 10. The chain's CDR3 is CASSPRDRGFSGYTF. Written as DNA, the CDR3 is TGTGCCAGCAGCCCCCGGGACAGGGGGTTTTCAGGCTACACCTTC.

This clonotype was seen just once. The chain carries TRBV7-6 and TRBJ2-7; the D call may be TRBD1 or TRBD2 (5 bases each). Germline assignment: CDR1 SGHVS and CDR2 FNYEAQ. The CDR3 has 18 amino acids. Between the trimmed V and J ends, which lost 2 bases and 2 bases, there was a span of 22 bases. CDR3 in amino acids: CASSLSPWGKGFTYEQYF. The DNA of the CDR3 is TGTGCCAGCAGCTTATCCCCGTGGGGGAAGGGGTTTACCTACGAGCAGTACTTC.

Regarding this clonotype: A much more abundant neighbour one base away suggests this may be a read error. The chain links TRBV29-1 to TRBJ2-7; no reliable D call. The CDR3 has 12 residues. V was clipped by 1 base and J by 2 bases, with 6 bases between them. The germline V gene encodes CDR1 SQVTM and CDR2 ANQGSEA. CDR3 protein: CSVEVITYEQYF. The CDR3 nucleotides are TGCAGCGTTGAAGTCATCACCTACGAGCAGTACTTC.

V usage is TRBV27 and J usage is TRBJ1-6; D is undetermined. CDR3 size: 12 residues. Germline V CDR1 and CDR2: MNHEY, SMNVEV (reference sequence). Trimming pared 3 bases from V and 7 bases from J, leaving 4 bases between. CDR3 nucleotide sequence: TGTGCCAGCAGTTTGCTGAATTCACCCCTCCACTTT. Translating it yields CASSLLNSPLHF.

The genes are TRBV20-1 and TRBJ2-7, with 7 positions matching TRBD1. This CDR3 is 16 amino acids long. Unmatched junction bases numbered 13, after V lost 0 bases and J lost 5 bases. In germline, CDR1 is DFQATT, CDR2 SNEGSKA (reference sequence). The CDR3 region is CSARDFIKGQADEQYF. The CDR3 DNA follows: TGCAGTGCTAGAGACTTTATTAAAGGACAGGCTGACGAGCAGTACTTC.

This chain links TRBV5-6 with TRBJ1-5, with D hard to call. Germline V gene data show CDR1 as SGHDT and CDR2 as YYEEEE. CDR3 length: 13 amino acids. The ends were cut back, 0 bases at V and 6 bases at J, with 7 bases in the middle. The chain's CDR3 is CASSLGAGQPQHF. DNA for the CDR3: TGTGCCAGCAGCTTGGGAGCCGGTCAGCCCCAGCATTTT.

The chain recombines TRBV27 with TRBJ2-7; 7 bases fit TRBD1. The trim removed 5 bases at V and 3 bases at J, leaving 7 bases unmatched. This CDR3 is built from 14 residues. The V gene's germline CDR1 is MNHEY and CDR2 SMNVEV (reference sequence). As DNA, the CDR3 is TGTGCCAGCAGTCAGAGGGACAGATTCTACGAGCAGTACTTC. Translated, it gives CASSQRDRFYEQYF.

This clonotype was seen ten or more times. The CDR3 coding sequence is TGTGCCAGCAGACGGACCGGGGAGCTGTTTTTT. This sequence encodes CASRRTGELFF. This chain uses TRBV12-3 or TRBV12-4 with TRBJ2-2; no firm D call. This CDR3 has 11 residues. Trimming stripped 6 bases from V and 5 bases from J, with 4 bases between.

The chain has TRBV7-8 and TRBJ2-7; the D is unclear. V was shortened by 1 base and J by 4 bases, with 20 bases between the two germline ends. CDR1 SGHVS and CDR2 FQNEAQ come from the germline V gene. CDR3 length: 17 amino acids. The chain's CDR3 is CASSLVLEPSGPYEQYF. The DNA for the CDR3 is TGTGCCAGCAGCTTAGTACTTGAACCTTCCGGGCCTTACGAGCAGTACTTC.

Only a few counts were recorded for this clonotype. J is TRBJ2-2 and V is TRBV5-1; 7 positions match TRBD2. The ends lost 0 bases at V and 4 bases at J; junction bases unmatched: 9. Germline CDR1 and CDR2: SGHRS and YFSETQ. The CDR3 is made up of 17 amino acids. Here the CDR3 DNA reads TGCGCCAGCAGCTTGGGGAGCGGGAATTTGGGCACCGGGGAGCTGTTTTTT. Protein sequence: CASSLGSGNLGTGELFF.

The rearrangement uses TRBV3-1 and TRBJ2-1, with TRBD2 identical over 14 bases. V lost 3 bases to trimming and J lost 8 bases; unmatched junction nucleotides: 6. This CDR3 is 16 amino acids long. CDR1 LGHDT and CDR2 YNNKEL come from the germline V gene (reference sequence). The CDR3 sequence: CASSHAGTSGSYEQFF. As DNA, the CDR3 is TGTGCCAGCAGCCATGCCGGGACTAGCGGGAGTTATGAGCAGTTCTTC.

This clonotype occurred a few times. The chain is built from TRBV10-3 and TRBJ2-3; 10 positions match TRBD2. There are 17 residues in the CDR3. V gave up 0 bases and J gave up 0 bases; unmatched junction bases: 3. The germline gives CDR1 ENHRY, CDR2 SYGVKD. The CDR3 region is CAISESRTSGSTDTQYF. The CDR3 DNA sequence: TGTGCCATCAGTGAGTCCAGGACTAGCGGTAGCACAGATACGCAGTATTTT.

Ten or more counts support this clonotype. The rearrangement links TRBV7-6 to TRBJ2-7, with 7 bases matching TRBD1. Germline trimming cut 1 base from V and 6 bases from J; bases unmatched to any gene: 12. From germline, CDR1 is SGHVS and CDR2 FNYEAQ. The CDR3 sequence is 16 residues long. CDR3 amino acids: CASSLGETGAPSEQYF. CDR3 DNA: TGTGCCAGCAGCTTAGGAGAAACAGGGGCACCTTCCGAGCAGTACTTC.

This clonotype has at least ten counts. The chain couples TRBV20-1 to TRBJ2-1; 7 bases map to TRBD2. The V and J ends lost 0 bases and 4 bases, in that order; junction bases with no gene match: 9. CDR1 is DFQATT and CDR2 is SNEGSKA in the germline V gene (reference sequence). This CDR3 contains 16 residues. The CDR3 loop reads CSARDRLAGVYNEQFF. In DNA form, the CDR3 reads TGCAGTGCTAGAGATCGGCTGGCGGGGGTATACAATGAGCAGTTCTTC.

This chain's CDR3 is CASSYKTSGRYEQYF. The CDR3 DNA reads as TGTGCCAGCAGTTACAAGACTAGCGGGAGGTACGAGCAGTACTTC. The gene calls are TRBV6-5 and TRBJ2-7; TRBD2 matches 13 bases. Germline CDR1 and CDR2: MNHEY and SVGAGI. The CDR3 is 15 residues long. The J segment lost 4 bases and the V segment lost 2 bases, leaving 2 bases of the junction unmatched.

This clonotype has only a few counts. The rearrangement uses TRBV7-9 and TRBJ2-5; no definite D call. V shed 5 bases and J shed 0 bases, with 13 bases lying between them. The CDR3 is 15 residues long. Germline values: CDR1 SEHNR, CDR2 FQNEAQ (reference sequence). CDR3 protein: CASSSPPADQETQYF. Here the CDR3 DNA reads TGTGCCAGCAGCAGCCCTCCGGCAGACCAAGAGACCCAGTACTTC.

This clonotype was observed at least ten times. The chain is built from TRBV20-1 and TRBJ1-1, with D perhaps TRBD1 (6 bases). This CDR3 region has 16 residues. V gave up 0 bases and J gave up 5 bases, with 19 bases separating them. From germline, CDR1 is DFQATT and CDR2 SNEGSKA (reference sequence). In DNA form, the CDR3 reads TGCAGTGCTAGAGATCCAGGGGCAGGGAAGGGGACTGAAGCTTTCTTT. Protein: CSARDPGAGKGTEAFF.

The chain links TRBV7-6 to TRBJ2-1; the match to TRBD2 covers 7 bases. The CDR3 is 15 amino acids. Germline CDR1 SGHVS, CDR2 FNYEAQ. The junction had 4 bases not matched to a gene; V was cut back by 1 base and J by 4 bases. The CDR3 coding sequence is TGTGCCAGCAGCTTAGATCTAGCGGAGTACAATGAGCAGTTCTTC. This translates into CASSLDLAEYNEQFF.

The chain links TRBV7-8 to TRBJ2-7, with 11 bases matching TRBD1. This CDR3 is built from 18 residues. CDR1 and CDR2 from the germline V gene are SGHVS and FQNEAQ. J was trimmed by 0 bases and V by 1 base; bases with no gene match: 8. The CDR3 spells CASSLEGWTGGSSYEQYF. DNA of the CDR3: TGTGCCAGCAGCTTAGAGGGGTGGACAGGGGGCAGCTCCTACGAGCAGTACTTC.

The chain joins TRBV4-2 to TRBJ1-1; unclear D gene. The CDR3 contains 13 residues. Trimming removed 0 bases at V and 7 bases at J, with 9 bases between. Germline V gene data show CDR1 as LGHNA and CDR2 as YNFKEQ. The CDR3 DNA sequence: TGTGCCAGCAGCCAAGATGTGGTCAGTGAAGCTTTCTTT. It yields the protein CASSQDVVSEAFF.

This clonotype was found many times. The chain is built from TRBV6-1 and TRBJ2-3; 14 bases fit TRBD2. The CDR3 spans 18 residues. V shed 5 bases and J 3 bases; nucleotides not matched to a gene: 10. Germline loops: CDR1 MNHNS, CDR2 SASEGT. Written as DNA, the CDR3 is TGTGCCAGCAGTACGACAGGGACTAGCGGGAGTTTGACAGATACGCAGTATTTT. Translated, it gives CASSTTGTSGSLTDTQYF.

This chain joins TRBV15 and TRBJ2-7, with 7 bases lining up with TRBD2. The V and J ends lost 3 bases and 2 bases, in that order; junction bases with no gene match: 13. Germline V gives CDR1 LNHNV, CDR2 YYDKDF (reference sequence). This CDR3 has 17 amino acids. The CDR3, as DNA: TGTGCCACCAGCAGCCGGGACTCCCAGCGGGATACCTACGAGCAGTACTTC. Translated, it gives CATSSRDSQRDTYEQYF. Combining the CDR3 with reference TRBV15 and TRBJ2-7 gives the whole variable domain DAMVIQNPRYQVTQFGKPVTLSCSQTLNHNVMYWYQQKSSQAPKLLFHYYDKDFNNEADTPDNFQSRRPNTSFCFLDIRSPGLGDTAMYLCATSSRDSQRDTYEQYFGPGTRLTVT.

The chain employs TRBV29-1 and TRBJ1-2; perhaps TRBD1 as D (6 bases). This CDR3 region has 13 residues. With 1 base removed from V and 2 bases from J, the gap between germline ends came to 8 bases. Germline V gene sequence: CDR1 SQVTM, CDR2 ANQGSEA. The CDR3 DNA reads as TGCAGCGTTGAAGGGGGGGCCAACTATGGCTACACCTTC. Translation: CSVEGGANYGYTF.

The V gene is TRBV29-1, the J gene TRBJ2-7, with TRBD2 identical over 10 bases. The V gene's germline CDR1 is SQVTM and CDR2 ANQGSEA. The CDR3 extends over 15 amino acids. With 4 bases clipped from V and 7 bases from J, the junction kept 13 bases outside the gene matches. CDR3 amino acids: CSVVNIPSGSGEQYF. In DNA form, the CDR3 reads TGCAGCGTTGTTAATATTCCTAGCGGGAGTGGAGAGCAGTACTTC.

The gene calls are TRBV2 and TRBJ2-2; no clear D. The CDR3 totals 15 residues. V shed 7 bases and J shed 1 base, with 13 bases lying between them. The V gene's germline CDR1 is SNHLY and CDR2 FYNNEI. DNA for the CDR3: TGTGCCAGCATCAAACGAGCCGAGAACACCGGGGAGCTGTTTTTT. The encoded protein is CASIKRAENTGELFF. Filled out from reference TRBV2 and TRBJ2-2, the complete variable domain reads EPEVTQTPSHQVTQMGQEVILRCVPISNHLYFYWYRQILGQKVEFLVSFYNNEISEKSEIFDDQFSVERPDGSNFTLKIRSTKLEDSAMYFCASIKRAENTGELFFGEGSRLTVL.